The present entry profiles one T cell receptor beta chain with its context. The data originate from a study of blood T cell repertoires in COVID-19. Study-wide background: T cells, B-cell-depleted T cells, or PBMCs provided the cDNA or gDNA that served as material.

In the original analysis: The assay estimated nucleated cells by amplifying reference gene primers. The protocol was immunoSEQ multiplex PCR, while the TCRdb copy is restricted to in-frame clones and leaves out a portion. That table is the source of V, J and clone size, and D and trimming were worked out from the DNA. The table lists approximately 130,000 clones, almost 70% of them singletons. With 0 bases removed from V and 0 bases from J, the gap between germline ends came to 5 bases. The germline V gene encodes CDR1 SGDLS and CDR2 YYNGEE. The CDR3 contains 14 residues. The rearrangement uses TRBV9 and TRBJ2-3, with D hard to call. The clonotype originates from a woman aged 70-85 years with acute or convalescent COVID-19. Sequencing was performed on peripheral blood. The CDR3 loop is CASSVALSTDTQYF. In DNA, the CDR3 is TGTGCCAGCAGCGTAGCACTCAGCACAGATACGCAGTATTTT.